This T cell receptor (beta chain) was found in a study of T cell changes during pregnancy in multiple sclerosis. Clones were sequenced by immunoSEQ multiplex PCR, and TCRdb holds only the in-frame ones, with some missing. The repertoire holds tens of thousands of clones, 85% to 95% seen once, with roughly 3% in the top ten. The germline V gene encodes CDR1 DFQATT and CDR2 SNEGSKA (reference sequence). The CDR3 extends over 10 amino acids. Remarks on this clone: One end of the junction does not line up with germline, which may come from a read error.

The material sequenced was peripheral blood, taken in the third trimester of pregnancy. This clonotype was sampled from a female donor in good health, enrolled as a control in a pregnancy study. The rearrangement uses TRBV20-1 and TRBJ2-7; TRBD2 matches at 9 bases. CDR3 residues: CSATGLASQF. CDR3 nucleotide sequence: TGCAGTGCGACCGGACTAGCGTCACAATTC.